The table lists the clone carrying this T cell receptor (beta chain) with a few counts. The antigen is unknown. This entry comes from a study of OX40 agonist ivuxolimab in advanced cancers. On the study more broadly: Patients were 82.7% male with ages roughly 20 to 90, mean about 60.

Trimming left V 10 bases short and J 3 bases short, with 12 bases between. Germline lookup yields CDR1 MDHEN and CDR2 SYDVKM. The CDR3 is 12 residues long. Study-wide findings and caveats: The study found among the lowest clonal expansion in partial responders at 0.1-3.0 mg/kg. Nonresponders included some who also had low normalized T-cell clonal expansion. There was clonal expansion of CD4+ and CD8+ blood T cells by week 6 at 0.1 to 3.0 mg/kg.

Sequencing was performed with immunoSEQ multiplex PCR; in TCRdb, only in-frame clones are kept and a portion is missing. Altogether some 64,000 clones are present, roughly 89% being singletons, with the ten largest covering 2.8%. This TCR was sampled from an adult with an advanced solid tumor such as melanoma, head and neck, liver or kidney cancer. This specimen consisted of CD4+ or CD8+ T cells sorted from blood, obtained in a trial of the OX40 agonist ivuxolimab. The J gene is TRBJ1-2, the V gene TRBV28; no firm D call. The CDR3: CAISGSDYGYTF. The CDR3, as DNA: TGTGCCATTTCTGGTTCGGACTATGGCTACACCTTC.